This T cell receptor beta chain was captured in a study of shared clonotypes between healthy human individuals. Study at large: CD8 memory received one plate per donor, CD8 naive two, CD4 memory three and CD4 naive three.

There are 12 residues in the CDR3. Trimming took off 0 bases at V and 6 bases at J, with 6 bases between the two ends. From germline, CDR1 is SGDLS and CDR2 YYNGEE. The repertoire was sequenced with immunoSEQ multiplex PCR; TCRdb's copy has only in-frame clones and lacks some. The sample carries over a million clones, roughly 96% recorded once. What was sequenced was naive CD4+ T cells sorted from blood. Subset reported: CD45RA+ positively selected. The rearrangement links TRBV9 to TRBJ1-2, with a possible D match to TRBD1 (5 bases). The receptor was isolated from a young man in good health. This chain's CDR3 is CASSVEGNGYTF. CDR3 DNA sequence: TGTGCCAGCAGCGTAGAGGGGAATGGCTACACCTTC.